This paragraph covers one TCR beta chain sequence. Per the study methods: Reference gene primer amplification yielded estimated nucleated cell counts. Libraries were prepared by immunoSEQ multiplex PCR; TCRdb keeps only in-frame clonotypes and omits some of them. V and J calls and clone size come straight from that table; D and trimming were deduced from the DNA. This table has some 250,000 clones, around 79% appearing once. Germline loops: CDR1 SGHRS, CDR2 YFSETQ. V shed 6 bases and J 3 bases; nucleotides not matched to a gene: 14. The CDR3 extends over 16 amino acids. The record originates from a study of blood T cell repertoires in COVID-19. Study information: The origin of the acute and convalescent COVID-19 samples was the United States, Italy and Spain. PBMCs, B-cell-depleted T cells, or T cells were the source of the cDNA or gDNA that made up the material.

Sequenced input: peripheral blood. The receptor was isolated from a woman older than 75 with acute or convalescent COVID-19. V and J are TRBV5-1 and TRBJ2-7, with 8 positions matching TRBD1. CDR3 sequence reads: CASTPGDGQGNYEQYF. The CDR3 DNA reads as TGCGCCAGCACCCCCGGTGACGGACAGGGAAACTACGAGCAGTACTTC.